A selection of T cell receptor beta chains follows, all from one sample in a study of T cells in narcolepsy. The protocol was immunoSEQ multiplex PCR, while the TCRdb copy is restricted to in-frame clones and leaves out a portion. Of 25,000 to 35,000 clones listed, 70% to 80% are singletons. Sequencing used CD45RA- memory CD4+ T cells from PBMCs. These TCRs come from a human donor with narcolepsy. Each CDR3 is given with its conserved first and last residue. D genes are given only for firm matches. For some rows the clone size is stated as once, few or many, or as a class when expanded; others skip it.

TRBJ1-2,TRBV5-1,TRBD1,NA,CASSPGTGTFYGYTF,TGCGCCAGCAGCCCGGGGACAGGGACCTTTTATGGCTACACCTTC
TRBJ1-3,TRBV25-1,NA,NA,CASSAGAGNTIYF,TGTGCCAGCAGCGCAGGGGCGGGAAACACCATATATTTT
TRBJ2-7,TRBV18,NA,NA,CASSPPAQDHSYEQYF,TGTGCCAGCTCACCACCGGCTCAGGACCACTCCTACGAGCAGTACTTC
TRBJ2-1,TRBV5-4,TRBD1,NA,CASSRTGGADNEQFF,TGTGCCAGCAGCAGGACAGGGGGGGCAGACAATGAGCAGTTCTTC
TRBJ2-2,TRBV14,NA,NA,CASSRGPGTGELFF,TGTGCCAGCAGTCGGGGGCCGGGCACCGGGGAGCTGTTTTTT
TRBJ2-2,TRBV5-4,NA,NA,CASSLALGSAGELFF,TGTGCCAGCAGCTTGGCTCTAGGGTCCGCCGGGGAGCTGTTTTTT
TRBJ1-1,TRBV6-1,TRBD1,few,CASSELGRGRAEAFF,TGTGCCAGCAGTGAATTGGGCAGGGGGCGAGCTGAAGCTTTCTTT
TRBJ2-7,TRBV5-1,NA,few,CASSEVAYEQYF,TGCGCCAGCAGTGAGGTAGCCTACGAGCAGTACTTC
TRBJ2-3,TRBV5-1,NA,NA,CASRVSSDTQYF,TGCGCCAGCAGGGTTAGCTCAGATACGCAGTATTTT
TRBJ2-1,TRBV27,NA,NA,CASSLNTQYNEQFF,TGTGCCAGCAGTTTAAATACTCAATACAATGAGCAGTTCTTC
TRBJ1-2,TRBV30,TRBD1,NA,CASPDRGRGYTF,TGTGCCTCTCCGGACAGGGGGAGGGGCTACACCTTC
TRBJ2-2,TRBV7-2,NA,NA,CASSSGEWTGELFF,TGTGCCAGCAGCTCGGGAGAATGGACCGGGGAGCTGTTTTTT
TRBJ1-3,TRBV18,NA,NA,CASSPLPPPSGNTIYF,TGTGCCAGCTCACCATTGCCCCCGCCGTCCGGAAACACCATATATTTT
TRBJ2-5,TRBV9,NA,NA,CASSVVRIQETQYF,TGTGCCAGCAGCGTAGTACGGATCCAAGAGACCCAGTACTTC
TRBJ2-1,TRBV27,TRBD2,NA,CASTVLAGVGEQFF,TGTGCCAGTACCGTACTAGCGGGAGTTGGAGAGCAGTTCTTC
TRBJ2-1,TRBV6-5,TRBD2,NA,CASSELTSGSGFF,TGTGCCAGCAGTGAGCTCACCAGCGGGAGCGGGTTCTTC
TRBJ2-1,TRBV6-6,NA,NA,CASSYGAGPYNEQFF,TGTGCCAGCAGTTATGGGGCGGGACCCTACAATGAGCAGTTCTTC
TRBJ2-1,TRBV6-1,TRBD2,NA,CASRMTSLSNNEQFF,TGTGCCAGCAGGATGACTAGCCTCAGTAACAATGAGCAGTTCTTC
TRBJ2-7,TRBV7-6,NA,NA,CASSFARSGYEQYF,TGTGCCAGCAGCTTCGCAAGATCGGGCTACGAGCAGTACTTC
TRBJ2-1,TRBV5-1,TRBD2,NA,CASSSGTSGSLLSGGQFF,TGCGCCAGCAGCTCCGGGACTAGCGGGAGTCTCCTCTCAGGGGGGCAGTTCTTC
TRBJ2-3,TRBV9,TRBD2,NA,CASSLTSGSVATDTQYF,TGTGCCAGCAGCTTGACTAGCGGGAGCGTTGCCACAGATACGCAGTATTTT
TRBJ1-2,TRBV5-6,TRBD1,NA,CASTSLLDREYGYTF,TGTGCCAGCACCTCTCTCCTGGACAGGGAATATGGCTACACCTTC
TRBJ1-1,TRBV11-1,NA,NA,CASSFDRMNTEAFF,TGTGCCAGCAGCTTCGACAGGATGAACACTGAAGCTTTCTTT
TRBJ1-3,TRBV18,NA,NA,CASSRGTGSSGNTIYF,TGTGCCAGCTCACGGGGAACAGGGAGCTCTGGAAACACCATATATTTT
TRBJ2-3,TRBV6-5,NA,NA,CASSLSGSGTDTQYF,TGTGCCAGCAGCCTCTCCGGATCCGGCACAGATACGCAGTATTTT
TRBJ2-4,TRBV11-3,NA,NA,CASSLTRNQNIQYF,TGTGCCAGCAGCTTAACCCGGAACCAAAACATTCAGTACTTC
TRBJ1-2,TRBV10-3,NA,once,CAISPRGTEGYTF,TGTGCCATCAGTCCTCGGGGGACGGAAGGCTACACCTTC
TRBJ1-1,TRBV19,TRBD1,NA,CASSIQGDTEAFF,TGTGCCAGTAGTATTCAGGGGGACACTGAAGCTTTCTTT
TRBJ2-7,TRBV5-1,NA,medium-sized,CASSALGEQYF,TGCGCCAGCAGTGCTCTGGGCGAGCAGTACTTC
TRBJ1-5,TRBV29-1,NA,once,CSVEDQGQPQHF,TGCAGCGTTGAAGATCAAGGTCAGCCCCAGCATTTT
TRBJ2-6,TRBV7-2,NA,few,CASSSQLAGANVLTF,TGTGCCAGCAGCTCCCAGCTGGCGGGGGCCAACGTCCTGACTTTC
TRBJ2-5,TRBV10-2,NA,NA,CASSGSIRRNQRETQYF,TGCGCCAGCAGTGGGTCGATACGTCGGAACCAGAGGGAGACCCAGTACTTC
TRBJ2-7,TRBV27,NA,few,CASSPRGRKSNEQYF,TGTGCCAGCAGCCCACGGGGGCGTAAGTCCAACGAGCAGTACTTC
TRBJ2-5,TRBV30,NA,NA,CACQDRTSKETQYF,TGTGCCTGCCAGGACCGGACCAGCAAGGAGACCCAGTACTTC
TRBJ2-3,TRBV7-8,NA,NA,CASSLTGRTDTQYF,TGTGCCAGCAGCTTAACCGGACGCACAGATACGCAGTATTTT
TRBJ2-1,TRBV5-1,NA,NA,CASSLDVVNNNEQFF,TGCGCCAGCAGCTTGGACGTCGTCAACAACAATGAGCAGTTCTTC
TRBJ1-3,TRBV30,NA,NA,CAWSVIPGNTIYF,TGTGCCTGGAGTGTAATCCCCGGAAACACCATATATTTT
TRBJ2-5,TRBV5-5,NA,NA,CASSQSLAETQYF,TGTGCCAGCAGCCAATCCCTCGCAGAGACCCAGTACTTC
TRBJ2-7,TRBV11-1,NA,NA,CASSPPSGEKNAYEQYF,TGTGCCAGCAGCCCCCCTTCCGGGGAGAAGAATGCCTACGAGCAGTACTTC
TRBJ2-6,TRBV5-6,NA,NA,CASSFGAGANVLTF,TGTGCCAGCAGCTTCGGGGCTGGGGCCAACGTCCTGACTTTC